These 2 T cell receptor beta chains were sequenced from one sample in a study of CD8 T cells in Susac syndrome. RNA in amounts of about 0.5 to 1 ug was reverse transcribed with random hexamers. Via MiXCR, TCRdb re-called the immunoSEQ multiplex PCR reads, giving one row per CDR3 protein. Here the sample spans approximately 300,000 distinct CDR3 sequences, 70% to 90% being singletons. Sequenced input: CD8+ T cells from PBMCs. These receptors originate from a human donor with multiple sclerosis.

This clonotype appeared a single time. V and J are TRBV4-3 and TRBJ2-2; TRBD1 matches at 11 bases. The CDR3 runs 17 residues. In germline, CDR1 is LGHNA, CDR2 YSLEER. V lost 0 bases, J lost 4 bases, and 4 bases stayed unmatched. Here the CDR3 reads CASSQEMDRGLTGELFF. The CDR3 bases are TGCGCCAGCAGCCAAGAAATGGACAGGGGGCTCACCGGGGAGCTGTTTTTT.

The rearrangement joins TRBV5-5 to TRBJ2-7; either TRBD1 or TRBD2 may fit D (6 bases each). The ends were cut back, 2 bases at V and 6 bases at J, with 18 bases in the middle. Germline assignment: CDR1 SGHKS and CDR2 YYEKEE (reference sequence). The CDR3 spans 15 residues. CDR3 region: CASSLFTRGRREQYF. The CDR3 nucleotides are TGTGCCAGCAGCTTATTTACTCGGGGGCGCCGCGAGCAGTACTTC.